The rows below give T cell receptor beta chains drawn from one sample of a study of CD8 T cells in ankylosing spondylitis. A single record per CDR3 protein comes from TCRdb applying MiXCR to the 5' RACE reads. The sample has about 240,000 distinct CDR3 sequences, about 11% seen once. Sequencing input: blood, either unsorted or a sorted T cell fraction (not recorded which). The receptors derive from a male donor with ankylosing spondylitis or in good health (not recorded which). The CDR3 runs from the conserved cysteine through the conserved F or W. D genes are given only for firm matches. The size of a clone is reported for some rows only, either as once, few or many, or as a class for expanded clones.

>TRBD1|TRBV3-1|TRBJ2-2|few
TGTGCCAGCAGCTTCGACAGGGGTTTAGGGGAGCTGTTTTTT
CASSFDRGLGELFF
>-|TRBV29-1|TRBJ1-1|many
TGCAGCGTTGTGGGACTGAGCCACCGTGAAGCTTTCTTT
CSVVGLSHREAFF
>TRBD2|TRBV20-1|TRBJ2-7|-
TGCAGTGCTAGATCCCTAGCGGGGGACGAGCAGTACTTC
CSARSLAGDEQYF
>-|TRBV7-6|TRBJ2-3|-
TGTGCCAGCAGCCTCCCTTTCGAAGATACGCAGTATTTT
CASSLPFEDTQYF
>-|TRBV12-3/TRBV12-4|TRBJ1-1|many
TGTGCCAGCAGCGAATATAGAGGCACTGAAGCTTTCTTT
CASSEYRGTEAFF
>TRBD1|TRBV14|TRBJ2-7|few
TGTGCCAGCAGCCTGGACAGGGTCCACCCTCCTCTCTACGAGCAGTACTTC
CASSLDRVHPPLYEQYF
>-|TRBV13|TRBJ1-5|many
TGTGCCAGCAGCCTTTCCGGGCCGTCGATTAATCAGCCCCAGCATTTT
CASSLSGPSINQPQHF
>TRBD2|TRBV10-3|TRBJ2-3|many
TGTGCCATCAGTTCAAGCGGGAGTCCCACAGATACGCAGTATTTT
CAISSSGSPTDTQYF
>TRBD2|TRBV5-1|TRBJ2-3|many
TGCGCCAGCAGCTTGAGGACTAGCGGCTCCACAGATACGCAGTATTTT
CASSLRTSGSTDTQYF
>TRBD2|TRBV29-1|TRBJ2-2|many
TGCAGCGTCGAAATAGCGGGAGCGAGCACCGGGGAGCTGTTTTTT
CSVEIAGASTGELFF
>-|TRBV29-1|TRBJ2-1|-
TGCAGCGGTGGGGGTTACGGAAGGGAGAGAGGATCCTACAATGAGCAGTTCTTC
CSGGGYGRERGSYNEQFF
>-|TRBV24-1|TRBJ2-1|many
TGTGCCACCAGTGACGAGGGGGGTGAGCAGTTCTTC
CATSDEGGEQFF
>TRBD2|TRBV27|TRBJ2-5|few
TGTGCCAGCGGGGGATCTGTAGCGGGAGTACTAGAGACCCAGTACTTC
CASGGSVAGVLETQYF
>-|TRBV30|TRBJ1-5|many
TGTGCCTGGAGTGGTGGTGCCGTATATCAGCCCCAGCATTTT
CAWSGGAVYQPQHF
>TRBD2|TRBV5-1|TRBJ2-1|many
TGCGCCAGCAGCCTGACTAGCGGGGGTGACTACAATGAGCAGTTCTTC
CASSLTSGGDYNEQFF
>TRBD1|TRBV12-3/TRBV12-4|TRBJ2-1|many
TGTGCCAGCAGTTTATCCGGACAGGGCAACAATGAGCAGTTCTTC
CASSLSGQGNNEQFF
>-|TRBV5-1|TRBJ2-5|many
TGCGCCAGCAGCTTTGGTGTAGGGGTTGAGACCCAGTACTTC
CASSFGVGVETQYF
>-|TRBV20-1|TRBJ2-3|many
TGCAGTGCTAGAGATAATTACCGAACAAACACAGATACGCAGTATTTT
CSARDNYRTNTDTQYF
>-|TRBV6-1|TRBJ2-1|many
TGTGCCAGCGGCGAAAGCGTCTACAATGAGCAGTTCTTC
CASGESVYNEQFF
>TRBD2|TRBV4-1|TRBJ2-1|many
TGCGCCAGCAGCCAATTTGGACTAGCGGGGACCACTTGGGGTCAAAATGAGCAGTTCTTC
CASSQFGLAGTTWGQNEQFF
>TRBD1|TRBV9|TRBJ2-7|few
TGTGCCAGCAGCGCAGGGGACAGGGGGCTTGGCGAGCAGTACTTC
CASSAGDRGLGEQYF
>-|TRBV21-1|TRBJ2-1|many
TGTGCCAGCACGGGACTTCCACGGTACAATGAGCAGTTCTTC
CASTGLPRYNEQFF
>TRBD2|TRBV27|TRBJ2-1|many
TGTGCCAGCAGTTTATTTGGCGGGAGGACATACAATGAGCAGTTCTTC
CASSLFGGRTYNEQFF
>TRBD1|TRBV28|TRBJ2-7|many
TGTGCCAGCAGTCGGGACAGTGGCTACGAGCAGTACTTC
CASSRDSGYEQYF
>TRBD1|TRBV11-2|TRBJ1-6|-
TGTGCCAGCAGCATCCGACAGGGTTCACCCCTCCACTTT
CASSIRQGSPLHF
>-|TRBV20-1|TRBJ2-3|many
TGCAGTGCCAGGTCGGGACTTCAATTCACAGATACGCAGTATTTT
CSARSGLQFTDTQYF
>-|TRBV25-1|TRBJ2-5|few
TGTGCCAGCAGTGAATCACCAGAAGCATATGACCAAGAGACCCAGTACTTC
CASSESPEAYDQETQYF
>TRBD2|TRBV12-3/TRBV12-4|TRBJ2-2|many
TGTGCCAGCAGTAGCGGGAGGACCACCGGGGAGCTGTTTTTT
CASSSGRTTGELFF
>TRBD2|TRBV11-2|TRBJ2-4|many
TGTGCCAGCAGCGGTCGACTAGCGGGAGGGGGAAACATTCAGTACTTC
CASSGRLAGGGNIQYF